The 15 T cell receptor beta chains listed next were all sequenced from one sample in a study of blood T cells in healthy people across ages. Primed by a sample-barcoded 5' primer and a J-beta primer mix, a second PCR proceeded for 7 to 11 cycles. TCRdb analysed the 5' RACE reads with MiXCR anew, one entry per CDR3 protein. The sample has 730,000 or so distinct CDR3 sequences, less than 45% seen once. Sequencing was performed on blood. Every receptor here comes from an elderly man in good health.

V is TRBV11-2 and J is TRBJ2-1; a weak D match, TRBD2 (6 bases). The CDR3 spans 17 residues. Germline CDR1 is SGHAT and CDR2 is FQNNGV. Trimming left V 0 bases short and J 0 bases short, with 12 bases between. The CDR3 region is CASSLDLEGGSYNEQFF. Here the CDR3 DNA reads TGTGCCAGCAGCTTAGATCTTGAGGGAGGCTCCTACAATGAGCAGTTCTTC. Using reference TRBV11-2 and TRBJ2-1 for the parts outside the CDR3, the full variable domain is EAGVAQSPRYKIIEKRQSVAFWCNPISGHATLYWYQQILGQGPKLLIQFQNNGVVDDSQLPKDRFSAERLKGVDSTLKIQPAKLEDSAVYLCASSLDLEGGSYNEQFFGPGTRLTVL.

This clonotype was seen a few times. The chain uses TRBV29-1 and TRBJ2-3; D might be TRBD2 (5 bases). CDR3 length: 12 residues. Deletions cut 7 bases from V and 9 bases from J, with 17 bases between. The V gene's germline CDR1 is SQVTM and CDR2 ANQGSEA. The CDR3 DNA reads TGCAGCGCCCCCACTAGTTTGAGGACGCAGTATTTT. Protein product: CSAPTSLRTQYF.

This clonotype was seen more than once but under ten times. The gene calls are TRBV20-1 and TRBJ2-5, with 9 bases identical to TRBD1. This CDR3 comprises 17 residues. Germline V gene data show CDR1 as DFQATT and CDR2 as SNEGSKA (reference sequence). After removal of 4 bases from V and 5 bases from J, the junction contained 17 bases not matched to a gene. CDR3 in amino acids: CSAIPPTGGVGTETQYF. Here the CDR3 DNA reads TGCAGTGCTATCCCCCCAACAGGGGGCGTCGGGACCGAGACCCAGTACTTC.

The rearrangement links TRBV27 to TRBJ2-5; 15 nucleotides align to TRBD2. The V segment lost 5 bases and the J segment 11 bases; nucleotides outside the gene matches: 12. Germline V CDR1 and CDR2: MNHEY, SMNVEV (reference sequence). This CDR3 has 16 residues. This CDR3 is CASSRGLAGGKNEQYF. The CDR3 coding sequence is TGTGCCAGCAGTAGGGGACTAGCGGGAGGAAAGAATGAGCAGTACTTC.

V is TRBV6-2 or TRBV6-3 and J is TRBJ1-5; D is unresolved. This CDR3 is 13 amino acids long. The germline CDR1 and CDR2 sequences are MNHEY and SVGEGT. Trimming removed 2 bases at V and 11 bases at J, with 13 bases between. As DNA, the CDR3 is TGTGCCAGCAGTTACCAATTAGACCGGGCCCAGCATTTT. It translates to CASSYQLDRAQHF.

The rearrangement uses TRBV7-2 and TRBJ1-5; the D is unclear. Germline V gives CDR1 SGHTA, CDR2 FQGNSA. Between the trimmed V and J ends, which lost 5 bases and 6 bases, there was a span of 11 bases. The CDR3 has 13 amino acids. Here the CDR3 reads CASSPSGLQPQHF. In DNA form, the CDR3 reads TGTGCCAGCAGCCCGAGTGGGCTTCAGCCCCAGCATTTT. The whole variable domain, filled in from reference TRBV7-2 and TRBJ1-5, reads GAGVSQSPSNKVTEKGKDVELRCDPISGHTALYWYRQSLGQGLEFLIYFQGNSAPDKSGLPSDRFSAERTGGSVSTLTIQRTQQEDSAVYLCASSPSGLQPQHFGDGTRLSIL.

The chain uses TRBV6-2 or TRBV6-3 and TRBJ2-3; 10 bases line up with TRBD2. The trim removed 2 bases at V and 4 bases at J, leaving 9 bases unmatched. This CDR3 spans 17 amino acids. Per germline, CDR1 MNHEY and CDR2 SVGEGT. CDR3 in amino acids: CASSYGATGTSADTQYF. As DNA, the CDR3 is TGTGCCAGCAGTTACGGGGCGACAGGGACTAGCGCAGATACGCAGTATTTT.

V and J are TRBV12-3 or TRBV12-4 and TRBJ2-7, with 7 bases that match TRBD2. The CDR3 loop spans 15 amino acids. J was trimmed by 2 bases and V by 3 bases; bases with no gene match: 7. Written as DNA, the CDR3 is TGTGCCAGCAGTTTGTCTGGACTAGGTGCCTACGAGCAGTACTTC. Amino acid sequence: CASSLSGLGAYEQYF.

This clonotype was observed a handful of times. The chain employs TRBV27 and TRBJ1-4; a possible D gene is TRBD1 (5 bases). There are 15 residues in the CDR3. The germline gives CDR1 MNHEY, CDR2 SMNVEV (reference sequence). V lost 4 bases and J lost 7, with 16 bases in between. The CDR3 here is CASSYPWGLIEKLFF. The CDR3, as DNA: TGTGCCAGCAGTTACCCGTGGGGCCTTATTGAAAAACTGTTTTTT.

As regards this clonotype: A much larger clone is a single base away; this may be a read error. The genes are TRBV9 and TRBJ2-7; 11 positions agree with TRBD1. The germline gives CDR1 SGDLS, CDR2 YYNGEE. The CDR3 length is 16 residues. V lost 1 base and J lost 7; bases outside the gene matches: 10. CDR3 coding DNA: TGTGCCAGCAGCGTAACCGGACAGGGGGCCTACAATGAGCAGTACTTC. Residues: CASSVTGQGAYNEQYF.

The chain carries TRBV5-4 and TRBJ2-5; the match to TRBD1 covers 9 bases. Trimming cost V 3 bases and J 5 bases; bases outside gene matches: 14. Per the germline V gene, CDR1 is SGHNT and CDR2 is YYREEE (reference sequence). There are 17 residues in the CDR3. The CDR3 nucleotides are TGTGCCAGCAGCTCCGCCGGTGGACAGGGGTCTCTGGAGACCCAGTACTTC. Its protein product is CASSSAGGQGSLETQYF. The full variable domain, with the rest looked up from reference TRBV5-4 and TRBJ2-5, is ETGVTQSPTHLIKTRGQQVTLRCSSQSGHNTVSWYQQALGQGPQFIFQYYREEENGRGNFPPRFSGLQFPNYSSELNVNALELDDSALYLCASSSAGGQGSLETQYFGPGTRLLVL.

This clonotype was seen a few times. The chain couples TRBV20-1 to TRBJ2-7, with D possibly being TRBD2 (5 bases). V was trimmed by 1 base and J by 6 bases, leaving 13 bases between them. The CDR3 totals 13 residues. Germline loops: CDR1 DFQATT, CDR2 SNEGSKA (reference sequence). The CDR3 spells CSARAGGAREQYF. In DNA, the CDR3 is TGCAGTGCTAGAGCTGGAGGAGCTCGCGAGCAGTACTTC.

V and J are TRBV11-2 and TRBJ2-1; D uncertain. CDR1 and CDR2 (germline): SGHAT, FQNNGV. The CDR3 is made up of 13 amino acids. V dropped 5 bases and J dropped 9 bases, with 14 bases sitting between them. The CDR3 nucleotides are TGTGCCAGCAGCGTAGCTTTACAGCGTGAGCAGTTCTTC. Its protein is CASSVALQREQFF.

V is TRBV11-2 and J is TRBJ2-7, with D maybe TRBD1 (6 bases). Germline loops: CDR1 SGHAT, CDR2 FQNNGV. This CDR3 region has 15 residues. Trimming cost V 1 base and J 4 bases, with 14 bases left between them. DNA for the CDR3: TGTGCCAGCAGCTTAGGAGGGACACCAAGATACGAGCAGTACTTC. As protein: CASSLGGTPRYEQYF.

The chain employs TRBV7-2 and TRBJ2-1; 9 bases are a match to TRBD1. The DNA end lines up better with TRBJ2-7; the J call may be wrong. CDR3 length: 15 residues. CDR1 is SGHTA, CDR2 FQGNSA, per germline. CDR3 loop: CASSRGQGSYNEQYF. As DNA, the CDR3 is TGTGCCAGCAGTCGAGGACAGGGGTCCTACAATGAGCAGTACTTC.